The 32 T cell receptor beta chains listed next were all sequenced from one sample in a study of OX40 agonist ivuxolimab in advanced cancers. Generated by immunoSEQ multiplex PCR, the TCRdb table keeps only in-frame clones and is missing some. The table includes 60,000 to 80,000 clones, just over 85% detected once. Here the sequenced sample was CD4+ or CD8+ T cells sorted from blood, taken in a trial of the OX40 agonist ivuxolimab. Receptors were obtained from an adult with an advanced solid tumor such as melanoma, head and neck, liver or kidney cancer.

The rearrangement joins TRBV19 to TRBJ2-5; tentatively, D is TRBD2 (5 bases). V was trimmed by 4 bases and J by 4 bases, leaving 10 bases between them. Germline V lookup: CDR1 LNHDA, CDR2 SQIVND (reference sequence). CDR3 length: 13 amino acids. In DNA, the CDR3 is TGTGCCAGTAGTAGAGGGTCTCGAGAGACCCAGTACTTC. Translation: CASSRGSRETQYF.

The chain employs TRBV18 and TRBJ1-5; TRBD1 agrees at 9 bases. J gave up 4 bases and V 5 bases, and 6 bases lay outside the gene matches. CDR3 length equals 15 residues. Germline assignment: CDR1 KGHSH and CDR2 LQKENI. The CDR3 is CASSRQGVGNQPQHF. The CDR3 DNA follows: TGTGCCAGCTCAAGACAGGGGGTAGGGAATCAGCCCCAGCATTTT.

The chain carries TRBV5-1 and TRBJ2-5; a possible D gene is TRBD1 (5 bases). CDR3 length: 14 residues. CDR1 SGHRS and CDR2 YFSETQ come from the germline V gene. V was trimmed by 3 bases and J by 4 bases, leaving 13 bases between them. The CDR3, as DNA: TGCGCCAGCAGCTCGAGCAGGGTTGGAGAGACCCAGTACTTC. Its translation: CASSSSRVGETQYF.

The CDR3 coding sequence is TGTGCCAGCAGCTATAGGGAGGGTGGCACTGAAGCTTTCTTT. Residues: CASSYREGGTEAFF. This sequence joins TRBV6-5 and TRBJ1-1; D gene uncertain. Germline V CDR1 and CDR2: MNHEY, SVGAGI. Trimming pared 6 bases from V and 4 bases from J, leaving 15 bases between. This CDR3 has 14 residues.

The chain combines TRBV29-1 with TRBJ2-4; possibly TRBD1 for D (6 bases). Trimming pared 7 bases from V and 8 bases from J, leaving 15 bases between. Per the germline V gene, CDR1 is SQVTM and CDR2 is ANQGSEA. This CDR3 has 12 residues. The DNA of the CDR3 is TGCAGCGGGCTGTATTCAGGGGACATTCAGTACTTC. Translated: CSGLYSGDIQYF.

This rearrangement joins TRBV4-1 to TRBJ2-3; D may be TRBD2 (5 bases). The CDR3 loop spans 14 amino acids. The V gene's germline CDR1 is MGHRA and CDR2 YSYEKL. The V gene lost 4 bases and the J gene lost 2 bases, with 10 bases spanning the gap. CDR3: CASSLGLTTDTQYF. In nucleotides, the CDR3 is TGCGCCAGCAGCCTCGGACTTACCACAGATACGCAGTATTTT.

The V call is TRBV18, the J call TRBJ2-1; possibly TRBD2 for D (5 bases). Trimming removed 4 bases at V and 8 bases at J, with 15 bases between. CDR1 and CDR2 from the germline V gene are KGHSH and LQKENI. The CDR3 is 14 residues long. The CDR3 bases are TGTGCCAGCTCACTTATGACTACCCGGGATGAGCAGTTCTTC. Its translation is CASSLMTTRDEQFF.

This rearrangement joins TRBV5-6 to TRBJ1-4, with 7 positions matching TRBD1. The CDR3 spans 15 residues. J lost 8 bases, V lost 0 bases, and 7 bases had no gene match. Germline CDR1 SGHDT, CDR2 YYEEEE. The CDR3 loop is CASSLDRGLREKLFF. CDR3 DNA: TGTGCCAGCAGCTTGGACAGGGGCCTGAGGGAAAAACTGTTTTTT.

V and J are TRBV28 and TRBJ1-5; D perhaps matches TRBD1 (5 bases). Germline CDR1 is MDHEN and CDR2 is SYDVKM. Trimming removed 5 bases at V and 8 bases at J, with 16 bases between. The CDR3 is 14 residues long. The CDR3 sequence is CASSVPGPFEPQHF. CDR3 DNA: TGTGCCAGCAGTGTCCCGGGACCCTTTGAGCCCCAGCATTTT.

V is TRBV5-1 and J is TRBJ2-1; TRBD1 is a possible D gene (6 bases). This CDR3 has 13 amino acids. CDR1 is SGHRS, CDR2 YFSETQ, per germline. V lost 3 bases and J lost 10, with 14 bases in between. CDR3 loop: CASSSYRVYEQFF. In DNA, the CDR3 is TGCGCCAGCAGCTCCTACAGGGTTTACGAGCAGTTCTTC.

The chain is built from TRBV11-3 and TRBJ2-5; tentative D call: TRBD2 (6 bases). The CDR3 loop spans 14 amino acids. Trimming cost V 4 bases and J 6 bases, with 15 bases left between them. The germline V gene encodes CDR1 SGHNT and CDR2 YENEEA. CDR3 sequence reads: CASSSPGGWQTQYF. DNA of the CDR3: TGTGCCAGCAGCTCGCCCGGGGGTTGGCAGACCCAGTACTTC.

This chain uses TRBV18 with TRBJ2-3; the match to TRBD1 covers 9 bases. Trimming cost V 3 bases and J 0 bases; bases outside gene matches: 4. This CDR3 region has 16 residues. Germline CDR1 and CDR2: KGHSH and LQKENI. The CDR3 DNA reads as TGTGCCAGCTCACCGCGTACAGGGGGCAGCACAGATACGCAGTATTTT. This gives the protein CASSPRTGGSTDTQYF.

V usage is TRBV6-1 and J usage is TRBJ1-6, with 9 bases matching TRBD1. CDR1 is MNHNS and CDR2 is SASEGT in the germline V gene. The J segment lost 7 bases and the V segment lost 4 bases, leaving 5 bases of the junction unmatched. This CDR3 region has 15 residues. The DNA of the CDR3 is TGTGCCAGCAGTGGCACAGGGGGCAGGAATTCACCCCTCCACTTT. It specifies CASSGTGGRNSPLHF.

The genes are TRBV5-1 and TRBJ2-5; TRBD2 matches at 10 bases. The V segment lost 0 bases and the J segment 5 bases; nucleotides outside the gene matches: 7. Germline V gene lookup returns CDR1 SGHRS and CDR2 YFSETQ. The CDR3 runs 16 residues. CDR3 bases: TGCGCCAGCAGCTTGGCCGCTAGCGGGGGTTTGGAGACCCAGTACTTC. Protein: CASSLAASGGLETQYF. Filled out from reference TRBV5-1 and TRBJ2-5, the complete variable domain reads KAGVTQTPRYLIKTRGQQVTLSCSPISGHRSVSWYQQTPGQGLQFLFEYFSETQRNKGNFPGRFSGRQFSNSRSEMNVSTLELGDSALYLCASSLAASGGLETQYFGPGTRLLVL.

The CDR3 DNA sequence: TGTGCCAGCAGCTTAGAGAGAGATCCCCGAAACACCATATATTTT. Protein: CASSLERDPRNTIYF. The chain recombines TRBV7-2 with TRBJ1-3; no clear D gene. The CDR3 sequence is 15 residues long. V shed 1 base and J shed 5 bases, with 12 bases lying between them. Germline CDR1 reads SGHTA; CDR2 reads FQGNSA.

Only one count was recorded for this clone. The J gene is TRBJ1-3, the V gene TRBV6-5; possibly TRBD1 for D (6 bases). This CDR3 is built from 16 residues. The V gene's germline CDR1 is MNHEY and CDR2 SVGAGI. V was trimmed by 4 bases and J by 0 bases, leaving 13 bases between them. In nucleotides, the CDR3 is TGTGCCAGCAGTTCGACAGGCTACTCCTCTGGAAACACCATATATTTT. Its protein is CASSSTGYSSGNTIYF.

The chain recombines TRBV2 with TRBJ2-5; 12 bases are a match to TRBD1. The ends lost 8 bases at V and 5 bases at J; junction bases unmatched: 3. This CDR3 contains 13 residues. Germline values: CDR1 SNHLY, CDR2 FYNNEI. The CDR3: CASGDRGPETQYF. In DNA, the CDR3 is TGTGCCAGCGGGGACAGGGGGCCGGAGACCCAGTACTTC.

The chain couples TRBV6-5 to TRBJ2-5; no reliable D call. The CDR3 length is 12 residues. CDR1 MNHEY and CDR2 SVGAGI come from the germline V gene. V lost 5 bases to trimming and J lost 2 bases, with 6 bases between them. For the CDR3, the DNA is TGTGCCAGCAGTCATCTACAAGAGACCCAGTACTTC. Translation: CASSHLQETQYF.

The chain carries TRBV6-6 and TRBJ1-5, with TRBD1 identical over 7 bases. V was clipped by 6 bases and J by 6 bases; unmatched bases: 14. This CDR3 has 16 amino acids. Germline CDR1 is MNHNY and CDR2 is SVGAGI (reference sequence). This CDR3 reads CASSLGQDRVGQPQHF. DNA for the CDR3: TGTGCCAGCAGCCTAGGACAGGACCGAGTAGGTCAGCCCCAGCATTTT.

The J gene is TRBJ2-1, the V gene TRBV6-5; D is unresolved. This CDR3 comprises 11 residues. The V and J ends lost 7 bases and 4 bases respectively, with 5 bases between them. CDR1 is MNHEY, CDR2 SVGAGI, per germline. DNA of the CDR3: TGTGCCAGCACCCGATACAATGAGCAGTTCTTC. This translates into CASTRYNEQFF.

This clone was observed a handful of times. The J gene is TRBJ1-5, the V gene TRBV2, with D perhaps TRBD1 (5 bases). Germline V CDR1 and CDR2: SNHLY, FYNNEI. V lost 6 bases and J 3 bases, leaving 12 bases between the germline ends. The CDR3 loop spans 14 amino acids. The CDR3 DNA is TGTGCCAGCAGATATCTGGGGGACAATCAGCCCCAGCATTTT. This translates into CASRYLGDNQPQHF.

The gene calls are TRBV11-2 and TRBJ1-3; D is undetermined. Germline CDR1 SGHAT, CDR2 FQNNGV. The CDR3 length is 11 residues. The ends were cut back, 4 bases at V and 8 bases at J, with 6 bases in the middle. The CDR3 protein is CASSSVYTIYF. CDR3 nucleotides: TGTGCCAGCAGCTCGGTATACACCATATATTTT.

The chain couples TRBV10-3 to TRBJ1-2; 7 bases map to TRBD1. The CDR3 loop spans 12 amino acids. Germline CDR1 reads ENHRY; CDR2 reads SYGVKD. Unmatched junction bases numbered 10, after V lost 10 bases and J lost 8 bases. The CDR3 here is CATREGGDGYTF. The CDR3 DNA sequence: TGTGCCACCCGGGAAGGGGGCGACGGCTACACCTTC.

This clone is medium-sized (0.01 to 0.1%). The V and J genes are TRBV7-3 and TRBJ1-1; D is ambiguous. Germline values: CDR1 SGHTA, CDR2 FQGTGA. This CDR3 has 13 residues. The V gene lost 2 bases and the J gene lost 0 bases, with 4 bases spanning the gap. The CDR3 reads CASSLFMNTEAFF. DNA for the CDR3: TGTGCCAGCAGCTTATTTATGAACACTGAAGCTTTCTTT.

The J gene is TRBJ1-2, the V gene TRBV6-6; 7 nucleotides match TRBD1. The CDR3 length is 13 residues. Germline CDR1 is MNHNY and CDR2 is SVGAGI (reference sequence). The V gene end was trimmed by 10 bases and the J gene end by 7 bases; junction bases not matched to a gene: 12. The CDR3 here is CATTLQGQVGYTF. Written as DNA, the CDR3 is TGTGCCACAACTCTTCAAGGACAGGTTGGCTACACCTTC.

This clone was observed a handful of times. The chain joins TRBV2 to TRBJ1-5; maybe TRBD1 (6 bases). CDR1 is SNHLY, CDR2 FYNNEI, per germline. Trimming pared 2 bases from V and 2 bases from J, leaving 13 bases between. CDR3 length: 16 residues. This chain's CDR3 is CASSEQGIVGNQPQHF. The CDR3, as DNA: TGTGCCAGCAGTGAACAGGGGATCGTGGGCAATCAGCCCCAGCATTTT.

This chain joins TRBV19 and TRBJ2-1; D ambiguous. Trimming pared 3 bases from V and 0 bases from J, leaving 9 bases between. The V gene's germline CDR1 is LNHDA and CDR2 SQIVND (reference sequence). The CDR3 covers 15 residues. DNA for the CDR3: TGTGCCAGTAGTATCACGGAGAGCTCCTACAATGAGCAGTTCTTC. Encoded protein: CASSITESSYNEQFF.

The gene calls are TRBV7-6 and TRBJ2-2, with D possibly matching TRBD2 (5 bases). The germline V and J ends were trimmed by 4 bases and 8 bases, with 17 bases remaining between them. The CDR3 length is 15 residues. Per germline, CDR1 SGHVS and CDR2 FNYEAQ. The CDR3 sequence: CASSSRPLGRGELFF. The CDR3 region has the DNA TGTGCCAGCAGCTCGCGTCCCCTTGGGAGAGGGGAGCTGTTTTTT.

This clone has just one count. V is TRBV20-1 and J is TRBJ2-1; D is ambiguous. The CDR3 totals 10 residues. CDR1 DFQATT and CDR2 SNEGSKA come from the germline V gene (reference sequence). With 5 bases removed from V and 6 bases from J, the gap between germline ends came to 5 bases. The chain's CDR3 is CSAVINEQFF. The CDR3 bases are TGCAGTGCTGTTATCAATGAGCAGTTCTTC.

The gene calls are TRBV7-2 and TRBJ2-1, with 8 bases lining up with TRBD2. With V trimmed by 1 base and J by 7 bases, 6 bases remained unmatched. The CDR3 has 15 residues. CDR1 SGHTA and CDR2 FQGNSA come from the germline V gene. The CDR3 protein is CASSLGGLAQNEQFF. CDR3 DNA sequence: TGTGCCAGCAGCTTAGGAGGACTAGCACAAAATGAGCAGTTCTTC.

DNA of the CDR3: TGTGCCAGCAGTCTCCAGGGGGTTGGAAACACCATATATTTT. Protein sequence: CASSLQGVGNTIYF. The rearrangement uses TRBV27 and TRBJ1-3; 7 bases are a match to TRBD1. Germline V gives CDR1 MNHEY, CDR2 SMNVEV (reference sequence). Trimming took 5 bases from V and 3 from J; bases not matched to a gene: 4. The CDR3 is made up of 14 amino acids.

This chain uses TRBV6-6 with TRBJ1-5; D gene uncertain. V lost 7 bases, J lost 4 bases, and 11 bases lay in between. The CDR3 sequence is 13 residues long. CDR1 and CDR2 from the germline V gene are MNHNY and SVGAGI (reference sequence). The CDR3: CASILGWNQPQHF. The CDR3 DNA follows: TGTGCCAGCATCCTCGGGTGGAATCAGCCCCAGCATTTT.